The 15 T cell receptor beta chains presented below share a single source sample, sequenced in a study of glioma-infiltrating T cells. Using RNA template, CDR3s of TCR alpha and beta were amplified with iRepertoire arm-PCR. From the multiplex PCR reads, TCRdb called clonotypes with MiXCR, one entry per CDR3 protein. The sample lists about 140,000 distinct CDR3 sequences, approximately 39% occurring once. Sequencing was done on a sample of glioma tissue, nonneoplastic brain tissue, or PBMCs (not recorded which). These receptors were taken from a human donor with low-grade glioma or glioblastoma, undergoing nonglioma brain surgery, or in good health (not recorded which).

There are a few counts of this clonotype. V and J are TRBV12-3 or TRBV12-4 and TRBJ2-2; D is uncertain. The CDR3 is 14 residues long. V was pared by 4 bases and J by 1 base, with 7 bases between. CDR3 sequence reads: CASSSTVNTGELFF. The CDR3, as DNA: TGTGCCAGCAGTTCGACGGTGAACACCGGGGAGCTGTTTTTT.

This clonotype was picked up a small number of times. This chain connects TRBV20-1 to TRBJ2-3; D not resolved. Trimming took 5 bases from V and 6 from J, leaving 9 bases between them. Germline V CDR1 and CDR2: DFQATT, SNEGSKA (reference sequence). CDR3 length equals 11 residues. The CDR3: CSASKTDTQYF. CDR3 DNA: TGCAGTGCTTCGAAGACGGATACGCAGTATTTT.

In this sample, this clonotype turned up a few times. J is TRBJ1-1 and V is TRBV12-3 or TRBV12-4, with 7 bases lining up with TRBD1. The CDR3 has 16 residues. The trim removed 2 bases at V and 3 bases at J, leaving 9 bases unmatched. The CDR3 sequence: CASSLSQGSKYTEAFF. Written as DNA, the CDR3 is TGTGCCAGCAGTTTATCACAGGGGAGTAAGTACACTGAAGCTTTCTTT.

This clonotype was seen a handful of times. V gene TRBV4-3 combines with J gene TRBJ1-1; D unresolved. V was shortened by 5 bases and J by 11 bases, with 24 bases between the two germline ends. Germline V gives CDR1 LGHNA, CDR2 YSLEER. The CDR3 consists of 15 residues. CDR3 sequence (DNA): TGCGCCAGCAGCAATATGGGGTTGGGGAGCGAGATTGCTTTCTTT. This gives the protein CASSNMGLGSEIAFF.

The chain employs TRBV27 and TRBJ1-6; 7 bases align to TRBD1. CDR1 is MNHEY, CDR2 SMNVEV, per germline (reference sequence). V trimming: 5 bases; J trimming: 11 bases; junction bases outside the gene matches: 3. The CDR3 is made up of 12 amino acids. As DNA, the CDR3 is TGTGCCAGCAGTCCTACAGGGGCACCCCTCCACTTT. This codes for CASSPTGAPLHF.

This clonotype was detected only a few times. The J gene is TRBJ2-1, the V gene TRBV12-3 or TRBV12-4; D uncertain. CDR3 size: 12 residues. Trimming removed 5 bases from V and 7 bases from J, with 9 bases in between. The CDR3 loop reads CASSVTQNEQFF. The CDR3 DNA follows: TGTGCCAGCAGTGTAACTCAAAATGAGCAGTTCTTC.

The rearrangement joins TRBV6-2 or TRBV6-3 to TRBJ2-1; D could derive from TRBD1 or TRBD2 (6 bases each). This CDR3 has 14 amino acids. Per germline, CDR1 MNHEY and CDR2 SVGEGT. The V end was cut by 0 bases, the J end by 15 bases, with 18 bases between. This CDR3 reads CASSYSGLKEGGFF. CDR3 DNA sequence: TGTGCCAGCAGTTACTCAGGGCTGAAGGAGGGGGGGTTCTTC.

This clonotype came up a few times. The rearrangement uses TRBV6-5 and TRBJ1-6; a weak D match, TRBD1 (6 bases). The germline gives CDR1 MNHEY, CDR2 SVGAGI. The V gene lost 6 bases and the J gene lost 7 bases, with 16 bases spanning the gap. The CDR3 length is 15 residues. CDR3 in DNA: TGTGCCAGCAGGAGGGGCCAGCAGGGGAATTCACCCCTCCACTTT. Its translation is CASRRGQQGNSPLHF.

V is TRBV10-3 and J is TRBJ2-5; no clear D gene. This CDR3 is built from 13 residues. Trimming shortened V by 3 bases and J by 2 bases, and 7 bases separated the two germline ends. Germline-derived CDR1 and CDR2 are ENHRY and SYGVKD. The CDR3 sequence is CAISDHRQETQYF. The DNA for the CDR3 is TGTGCCATCAGTGACCACCGGCAAGAGACCCAGTACTTC.

For this clonotype: The junction departs from germline at one end; a sequencing error may be responsible. This chain uses TRBV4-1 with TRBJ2-3; 9 positions agree with TRBD2. Germline-derived CDR1 and CDR2 are MGHRA and YSYEKL. The CDR3 loop spans 17 amino acids. CDR3 region: CVSSQDFASGKTDTQYF. As DNA, the CDR3 is TGCGTCAGCAGCCAAGATTTCGCTAGCGGGAAGACAGATACGCAGTATTTT.

This clonotype was seen a few times. The chain has TRBV12-5 and TRBJ2-1; tentatively, D is TRBD2 (5 bases). The CDR3 runs 16 residues. V lost 4 bases, J lost 4 bases, and 17 bases lay in between. Per germline, CDR1 LGHNT and CDR2 FRNRAP. The CDR3 here is CASGSRLSGPYNEQFF. The CDR3 bases are TGTGCTAGTGGTTCCCGCCTGAGCGGACCGTACAATGAGCAGTTCTTC.

For this clonotype: This may arise from a read error, as a much more abundant clone is one base away. This chain uses TRBV6-1 with TRBJ2-3; D gene unclear. The germline CDR1 and CDR2 sequences are MNHNS and SASEGT. The CDR3 has 13 amino acids. The DNA of the CDR3 is TGTGACAGCAGTGAACTCAGCATCTACGGGCAGTATTTT. Translated: CDSSELSIYGQYF.

The CDR3 coding sequence is TGTGCCAGCAGCTTAAGGCAGGTACAGAACACTGAAGCTTTCTTT. Residues: CASSLRQVQNTEAFF. V usage is TRBV7-2 and J usage is TRBJ1-1; D ambiguous. The germline CDR1 and CDR2 sequences are SGHTA and FQGNSA. Trimming removed 2 bases at V and 1 base at J, with 11 bases between. The CDR3 sequence is 15 residues long.

Concerning this clonotype: Its ends do not fully match the called genes, so a read error is possible. The chain carries TRBV6-5 and TRBJ2-2; TRBD2 might be the D (6 bases). CDR1 is MNHEY, CDR2 SVGAGI, per germline. The CDR3 extends over 14 amino acids. DNA of the CDR3: TGTGCCAGCAGGAGGAGGGATGGGGCCGGGGAGATGTTTTTT. Its translation: CASRRRDGAGEMFF.

Here the CDR3 reads CASRPYMNTEAFF. Here the CDR3 DNA reads TGTGCCAGCAGGCCCTATATGAACACTGAAGCTTTCTTT. The chain recombines TRBV6-1 with TRBJ1-1, with D unclear. Germline-derived CDR1 and CDR2 are MNHNS and SASEGT. Trimming cost V 6 bases and J 0 bases, with 8 bases left between them. The CDR3 has 13 amino acids.